This T cell receptor (beta chain) was identified during a study of T cells in Graves' hyperthyroidism and ophthalmopathy (dated by TCRdb to between 2018 and 2020). For context, the study as a whole: To identify distinguishing TCR V-J signatures, a discovery cohort of roughly 100 patients was used, comprising 40 to 45 with Graves' ophthalmopathy and 57 with stable Graves' hyperthyroidism. The study also compared thyroid tissue and blood T-cell repertoires from roughly 6 Graves' hyperthyroidism patients. Prospective prediction of ophthalmopathy was tested in an independent validation cohort consisting of some 18 hyperthyroidism patients and around 17 patients who later progressed to ophthalmopathy. Following sampling, methimazole starting at 30 mg daily was given to hyperthyroidism patients, and high-dose intravenous methylprednisolone was given to ophthalmopathy patients. The roughly 90 discovery patients were divided at random into training and test sets in a 7:3 ratio. The paper describes TCR Vbeta CDR3 sequencing of 120 to 150 peripheral blood samples, made up of approximately 40 ophthalmopathy patients, more than 70 hyperthyroidism patients and 17 progressor patients. Here is what the overall study found, with its caveats: Sample size was not statistically predetermined, and blinding of investigators to group allocation was not performed. In validation, the model predicted progression to ophthalmopathy a median of 6.5 months before onset, with approximately 68% sensitivity and roughly 73% specificity. Blood samples also contained most of the expanded thyroid clonotypes (frequency above 0.001), which suggests that blood repertoires may reflect thyroid immune responses. A model built on a 13 V-J signature distinguished ophthalmopathy from stable hyperthyroidism, reaching roughly 88% sensitivity and about 81% specificity in cross-validation and 80%/75% in testing.

Any patient with an uncontrolled infection, another autoimmune disease, pregnancy or lactation was excluded. Diagnoses relied on clinical symptoms, serum thyroxine and TRAb, thyroid ultrasound and orbital computed tomography. Total RNA was extracted using Trizol reagent, and RNA quality was assessed on an Agilent 2100 Bioanalyzer. There are many counts of this clonotype. The clone's antigen remains unknown. Within one base of it there is no much larger clone, and no base qualities were kept. The TCR beta CDR3 regions were amplified from the RNA transcripts. The TCR CDR3 was subjected to a first round of RT-PCR using the HTBI primer set and the Qiagen OneStep RT-PCR kit. Libraries were constructed in a second round of multiplex PCR, after which size selection and purification were performed. Libraries were sequenced paired-end with 100 bp reads on an Illumina HiSeq2000. In the authors' own workflow: SOAPnuke was used to process the raw data, throwing out any read that contained adapters or uncalled bases, had a mean Phred below 15, or lacked an exact constant-primer or identifier match. High-quality paired reads were merged using COPE v1.2.5, and each unique nucleotide sequence was defined as a clonotype. MiTCR v1.1 was used to align the clonotypes against IMGT TRBV, TRBD and TRBJ reference segments. Only V-J combinations with frequency above 0.0001, covering roughly 99% of repertoires, were analysed. The TCS score was defined as the ratio of F50 (clonal expansion) to E x V (chaos), calculated using BLOSUM62-based TCRdist between CDR3 peptides within each V-J. Welch's t-statistics and random forest reduced just over 500 V-J features to around 14, which were used in a naive Bayes classifier (R e1071). The Morisita-Horn index was used to measure how similar the thyroid and blood repertoires were. TCRdb reanalyzed the raw reads on its own, using fastp at Q25 for trimming and MiXCR for clone calling, and kept in-frame beta chains. Every CDR3 protein is listed once, alongside the most common genes and DNA of its rows. TCRdb's processing, not the authors', yielded these V and J calls. In all, the sample holds roughly 500,000 distinct CDR3 sequences, and 46% of those were seen once. The biggest ten clones account for 44% of the sample.

Trimming at the junction amounts to 2 bases on V and 8 bases on J, and the germline ends lie 12 bases apart. Via the germline V gene, CDR1 is SGHTA and CDR2 FQGNSA. Including cysteine and phenylalanine, the CDR3 has 13 amino acids. The sequence is cut down to CDR3 DNA, 39 bases in frame from base 1. The sequencing input was peripheral blood or thyroid tissue (not recorded which). The rearranged chain carries TRBV7-2 and TRBJ1-2, with TRBD1 as a weak D call on 5 bases. This TCR derives from an adult woman with Graves' disease, either hyperthyroidism or ophthalmopathy (not recorded which). The CDR3 region has the sequence CASSLRQGVGYTF. In nucleotides, the sequence is TGTGCCAGCAGCTTACGGCAGGGAGTAGGCTACACCTTC.